Listed here are 24 T cell receptor beta chains from one sample, sequenced in a study of T cell repertoires in cytomegalovirus infection. Antigens for these TCRs are unknown. Via MiXCR, TCRdb re-called the reads, giving one row per CDR3 protein. This table has 750,000 to 900,000 distinct CDR3 sequences, roughly 28% appearing once. Here the sequenced sample was cultured CD8+ T cells from PBMCs, taken from culture after CMV antigen stimulation. These receptors were obtained from a human donor in good health (CMV status not recorded). Some clones in this sample may be carry-over from other donors' samples.

The table lists this clonotype with a few counts. This chain uses TRBV7-6 with TRBJ1-5; D gene unclear. V was cut by 6 bases and J by 9 bases, with 9 bases left in between. The CDR3 is 11 amino acids. CDR1 is SGHVS and CDR2 is FNYEAQ in the germline V gene. As DNA, the CDR3 is TGTGCCAGCAGTTCGAACGGGCCCCAGCATTTT. Translation gives CASSSNGPQHF.

This clonotype was seen only a few times. The V and J genes are TRBV6-6 and TRBJ1-4; 10 nucleotides line up with TRBD1. V shed 5 bases, J shed 6 bases, and the junction held 6 bases outside the gene matches. There are 15 residues in the CDR3. Germline loops: CDR1 MNHNY, CDR2 SVGAGI (reference sequence). DNA of the CDR3: TGTGCCAGCAGTGGACGGGACAGGGGATATGAAAAACTGTTTTTT. Protein: CASSGRDRGYEKLFF.

This clonotype has more than one count but fewer than ten. The V and J genes are TRBV2 and TRBJ2-3, with 9 bases aligning to TRBD1. This CDR3 region has 15 residues. V trimming: 7 bases; J trimming: 2 bases; junction bases outside the gene matches: 7. CDR1 and CDR2 from the germline V gene are SNHLY and FYNNEI. The CDR3 DNA reads TGTGCCAGCACCACAGGGGGCCTTTACACAGATACGCAGTATTTT. Its protein product is CASTTGGLYTDTQYF. Full variable domain (remainder filled in from reference TRBV2 and TRBJ2-3): EPEVTQTPSHQVTQMGQEVILRCVPISNHLYFYWYRQILGQKVEFLVSFYNNEISEKSEIFDDQFSVERPDGSNFTLKIRSTKLEDSAMYFCASTTGGLYTDTQYFGPGTRLTVL.

The chain uses TRBV12-3 or TRBV12-4 and TRBJ2-5; D possibly corresponds to TRBD2 (6 bases). The germline V and J ends were trimmed by 3 bases and 5 bases, with 16 bases remaining between them. The CDR3 runs to 15 residues. This chain's CDR3 is CASSLLAPKVETQYF. The CDR3, as DNA: TGTGCCAGCAGTTTGCTAGCGCCTAAGGTGGAGACCCAGTACTTC.

This clonotype occurred many times. The V and J genes are TRBV7-2 and TRBJ2-5; D is unclear. Trimming left V 2 bases short and J 1 base short, with 14 bases between. The CDR3 is 16 residues long. Germline CDR1 reads SGHTA; CDR2 reads FQGNSA. The CDR3 nucleotides are TGTGCCAGCAGCTTAATAGGTGTCCCTGCCCAAGAGACCCAGTACTTC. Its translation: CASSLIGVPAQETQYF.

This sequence joins TRBV7-9 and TRBJ2-2; 7 bases fit TRBD1. Germline-derived CDR1 and CDR2 are SEHNR and FQNEAQ (reference sequence). J was trimmed by 2 bases and V by 6 bases; bases with no gene match: 6. The CDR3 runs 15 residues. Here the CDR3 reads CASRIRDSNTGELFF. Written as DNA, the CDR3 is TGTGCCAGCAGAATTAGGGACAGTAACACCGGGGAGCTGTTTTTT.

The chain carries TRBV27 and TRBJ1-6; 7 bases are shared with TRBD1. Per germline, CDR1 MNHEY and CDR2 SMNVEV (reference sequence). V dropped 6 bases and J dropped 10; count of bases not matched to a gene: 9. CDR3 length equals 14 residues. CDR3 region: CASSAGTEYSPLHF. In DNA form, the CDR3 reads TGTGCCAGCAGCGCCGGGACAGAATACTCACCCCTCCACTTT.

This clonotype was seen a few times. CDR3 loop: CASSTGTSGDLGELFF. The CDR3 DNA reads as TGTGCCAGCAGCACCGGGACTAGCGGTGATCTGGGGGAGCTGTTTTTT. The chain has TRBV9 and TRBJ2-2; TRBD2 matches at 11 bases. The V segment lost 4 bases and the J segment 8 bases; nucleotides outside the gene matches: 10. The CDR3 spans 16 residues. Looked up from germline, CDR1 is SGDLS and CDR2 is YYNGEE.

This clonotype has just a few counts. The J gene is TRBJ2-2, the V gene TRBV14, with D perhaps matching TRBD1 or TRBD2 (5 bases each). Trimming shortened V by 0 bases and J by 6 bases, and 11 bases separated the two germline ends. CDR1 is SGHDN and CDR2 is FVKESK in the germline V gene. The CDR3 sequence is 15 residues long. Here the CDR3 reads CASSQDWGSAGELFF. The CDR3 nucleotides are TGTGCCAGCAGCCAAGATTGGGGGTCGGCCGGGGAGCTGTTTTTT.

This clonotype came up a few times. This chain links TRBV6-2 or TRBV6-3 with TRBJ2-5; D gene uncertain. Trimming removed 2 bases from V and 3 bases from J, with 10 bases in between. There are 14 residues in the CDR3. Germline V gives CDR1 MNHEY, CDR2 SVGEGT. CDR3 amino acids: CASSYGVTKETQYF. The CDR3 nucleotides are TGTGCCAGCAGTTACGGCGTAACCAAAGAGACCCAGTACTTC.

In this sample, this clonotype turned up a few times. J is TRBJ2-3 and V is TRBV28; D is ambiguous. The CDR3 runs 15 residues. The germline gives CDR1 MDHEN, CDR2 SYDVKM. V lost 3 bases and J lost 5, with 15 bases in between. The DNA for the CDR3 is TGTGCCAGCAGTTTTTACTCTCTTGGAGTAGATACGCAGTATTTT. Its protein is CASSFYSLGVDTQYF. The variable domain in full, completed from reference TRBV28 and TRBJ2-3, reads DVKVTQSSRYLVKRTGEKVFLECVQDMDHENMFWYRQDPGLGLRLIYFSYDVKMKEKGDIPEGYSVSREKKERFSLILESASTNQTSMYLCASSFYSLGVDTQYFGPGTRLTVL.

The chain is built from TRBV6-1 and TRBJ2-3, with 9 bases that match TRBD2. The V gene's germline CDR1 is MNHNS and CDR2 SASEGT. The CDR3 has 15 amino acids. Trimming cost V 3 bases and J 6 bases; bases outside gene matches: 7. The CDR3, as DNA: TGTGCCAGCAGTGAGGGCGGGGGGGCCTTTGATACGCAGTATTTT. It yields the protein CASSEGGGAFDTQYF.

The CDR3 nucleotides read TGTGCCAGCAGTTTCCTCCAGAGTACTAATGAAAAACTGTTTTTT. It specifies CASSFLQSTNEKLFF. The chain combines TRBV12-3 or TRBV12-4 with TRBJ1-4; D is unclear. V was clipped by 3 bases and J by 2 bases, with 10 bases between them. This CDR3 region has 15 residues.

This sequence joins TRBV29-1 and TRBJ2-1; tentative D call: TRBD2 (6 bases). Germline loops: CDR1 SQVTM, CDR2 ANQGSEA. The CDR3 has 12 residues. V gave up 4 bases and J gave up 5 bases, with 9 bases separating them. Written as DNA, the CDR3 is TGCAGCGTTGCCCCGGGAGACAATGAGCAGTTCTTC. Its translation is CSVAPGDNEQFF.

The chain employs TRBV27 and TRBJ2-1; the D gene is possibly TRBD2 (6 bases). The CDR3 length is 16 residues. CDR1 and CDR2 from the germline V gene are MNHEY and SMNVEV (reference sequence). Trimming removed 2 bases from V and 6 bases from J, with 17 bases in between. The CDR3 DNA reads as TGTGCCAGCAGTTTACGAGTGGAGGGTCCGATCAATGAGCAGTTCTTC. Amino acids: CASSLRVEGPINEQFF.

In its sample, this clonotype was seen a few times. The V gene is TRBV27, the J gene TRBJ2-1; maybe TRBD1 (6 bases). This CDR3 is built from 15 residues. Trimming removed 3 bases from V and 4 bases from J, with 13 bases in between. The V gene's germline CDR1 is MNHEY and CDR2 SMNVEV (reference sequence). CDR3: CASSFQQGTYNEQFF. CDR3 bases: TGTGCCAGCAGTTTTCAACAGGGAACTTACAATGAGCAGTTCTTC.

This clonotype has just a few counts. The chain carries TRBV7-8 and TRBJ1-1; TRBD1 matches at 10 bases. This CDR3 contains 15 residues. Trimming cost V 1 base and J 5 bases; bases outside gene matches: 4. Germline V gene data show CDR1 as SGHVS and CDR2 as FQNEAQ. The CDR3 nucleotides read TGTGCCAGCAGCTTAGTTGGGACAGGGGTGACTGAAGCTTTCTTT. It translates to CASSLVGTGVTEAFF.

This clonotype was found a few times. The chain recombines TRBV11-2 with TRBJ1-1; 7 bases align to TRBD1. After removal of 6 bases from V and 0 bases from J, the junction contained 7 bases not matched to a gene. The CDR3 has 15 residues. Germline V gene sequence: CDR1 SGHAT, CDR2 FQNNGV. The CDR3 protein is CASSLYGTVNTEAFF. The CDR3 region has the DNA TGTGCCAGCAGTCTGTACGGGACAGTGAACACTGAAGCTTTCTTT. Full variable domain (remainder filled in from reference TRBV11-2 and TRBJ1-1): EAGVAQSPRYKIIEKRQSVAFWCNPISGHATLYWYQQILGQGPKLLIQFQNNGVVDDSQLPKDRFSAERLKGVDSTLKIQPAKLEDSAVYLCASSLYGTVNTEAFFGQGTRLTVV.

The J gene is TRBJ1-2, the V gene TRBV20-1; 7 nucleotides agree with TRBD1. The CDR3 is 11 amino acids. The germline V gene has CDR1 DFQATT and CDR2 SNEGSKA (reference sequence). V was pared by 7 bases and J by 11 bases, with 10 bases of the junction left unmatched. The CDR3 sequence is CSVKTGLNYTF. In DNA, the CDR3 is TGCAGTGTTAAGACAGGGCTAAATTACACCTTC.

V gene TRBV12-3 or TRBV12-4 combines with J gene TRBJ2-7; 8 nucleotides agree with TRBD1. The CDR3 consists of 13 residues. CDR3 protein: CASSWTGSYEQCV. CDR3 DNA: TGTGCCAGCAGTTGGACAGGGAGTTACGAGCAGTGCGTC.

The J gene is TRBJ2-3, the V gene TRBV5-5; 7 nucleotides agree with TRBD1. Germline assignment: CDR1 SGHKS and CDR2 YYEKEE (reference sequence). The CDR3 loop spans 19 amino acids. Trimming removed 0 bases from V and 4 bases from J; junction bases left unmatched: 17. CDR3 amino acids: CASSLVGAGAWDSPDTQYF. The CDR3, as DNA: TGTGCCAGCAGCTTGGTTGGTGCTGGGGCGTGGGACAGTCCAGATACGCAGTATTTT.

A few counts support this clonotype. This chain uses TRBV11-3 with TRBJ2-1, with TRBD2 matching 9 bases. Trimming took 5 bases from V and 8 from J; bases not matched to a gene: 10. There are 15 residues in the CDR3. Germline CDR1 reads SGHNT; CDR2 reads YENEEA. The CDR3 loop is CASSPRLAGWDEQFF. In DNA, the CDR3 is TGTGCCAGCAGCCCCCGGCTAGCGGGGTGGGATGAGCAGTTCTTC.

This clonotype was picked up many times. The rearrangement uses TRBV7-8 and TRBJ1-6; no firm D call. Trimming took 5 bases from V and 0 from J, leaving 8 bases between them. CDR1 SGHVS and CDR2 FQNEAQ come from the germline V gene. The CDR3 length is 15 residues. The CDR3 DNA reads TGTGCCAGCAGCCCCCGGGACTCCTATAATTCACCCCTCCACTTT. Protein sequence: CASSPRDSYNSPLHF.

V usage is TRBV27 and J usage is TRBJ2-1; TRBD2 matches at 14 bases. The CDR3 has 18 residues. Trimming at V came to 3 bases and at J to 10 bases, leaving 14 bases not matched to a gene. CDR1 is MNHEY, CDR2 SMNVEV, per germline (reference sequence). The CDR3 region has the DNA TGTGCCAGCAGTTTCGGGACTAGCGGGGGCCTATTCTACGGGGAGCAGTTCTTC. This sequence encodes CASSFGTSGGLFYGEQFF.